This entry is about one TCR beta chain. This clonotype was detected many times. Its target antigen remains unknown. No much larger clonotype is one base removed from it; base qualities were not supplied. The junction carries 15 bases between V and J, which are trimmed by 4 bases and 0 bases respectively. From the cysteine up to the phenylalanine, the CDR3 has a length of 16 residues. Just CDR3 DNA is preserved here, 48 bases in frame from base 1. From a lookup of the germline V gene, CDR1 and CDR2 are SGHAT and FQNNGV. In the paper's terms, the time point label means: blood at routine non-recurrence follow-up after resection. Without any cell sorting, TCR sequencing was performed on whole RNA extracted either from tumor and nontumor lung tissue or from cryopreserved PBMC samples. A patient was chosen for TCR sequencing only when enough RNA was available from at least two tumor regions. To prepare the library, 5' RACE was applied. These reads were obtained on a NextSeq 500. In the TCR library protocol, a unique molecular identifier was attached to each TCR cDNA molecule so that PCR and sequencing errors could be corrected. The authors' pipeline ran thus. Decombinator tools were used for TCR identification, UMI-based error correction and CDR3 extraction. Expanded TCRs were defined as those above a frequency of 2 per 1,000, corresponding to the top 1% of the tumor frequency distribution. Rényi diversity was computed with the R vegan package after subsampling each repertoire 100 times to 5,000 TCRs. To build CDR3 similarity networks, amino acid triplet string-kernel similarity was used, and CDR3s were connected when their pairwise similarity was above 0.82. Clones were called with MiXCR by TCRdb after fastp trimmed the public reads at Q25, and only in-frame beta chains were retained. Identical CDR3 protein sequences are pooled into one entry, listed with their most common genes and DNA. The V and J calls and clone size come from TCRdb's table, not from the authors' own analysis. This sample gives about 43,000 distinct CDR3 sequences in total; about 23% of them show up just once. About 7% of the sample is held by the ten biggest clonotypes.

The entry originates in a study of spatial heterogeneity in lung cancer (dated 2019 in TCRdb). Concerning the study at large: Donors were approximately 72 patients with early-stage, untreated non-small cell lung cancer from the lung TRACERx cohort. Follow-up PBMC samples were sequenced whenever the samples were available, and the median time to follow-up was about 2 years after resection. Beta-chain transcripts were consistently detected in greater numbers than alpha-chain transcripts, which likely reflected higher beta-chain transcript abundance. In the raw uncorrected reads, each unique combination of TCR and UMI appeared more than ten times on average. The study quantitatively compared TCR alpha and beta repertoires across multiple tumor regions, matched nontumor lung and blood in non-small cell lung cancer. Nonsynonymous mutation counts, determined by whole-exome sequencing of tumor tissue, were related to features of the TCR repertoire. At surgery, some 200 tumor regions, 63 to 70 matched nontumor lung samples and 56 PBMC samples were TCR-sequenced for both alpha and beta chains. Results the study describes overall, beyond this receptor: Ubiquitous expanded tumor TCRs showed up in blood more often at tumor resection than at routine follow-up. Only 14 patients were included in comparisons of baseline and follow-up blood repertoires. Confirming at a functional level the hypothesis that regional TCRs recognize regional mutations was considered to require additional single-cell paired TCR alpha and beta sequencing.

This specimen was PBMCs, taken at follow-up. The sequence was obtained from a female donor with early-stage non-small cell lung cancer. The V and J genes are TRBV11-2 and TRBJ1-2, with a tentative D gene TRBD1 over 6 matching bases. CDR3 reads: CASSSTDRLANYGYTF. The DNA sequence is TGTGCCAGCAGCTCTACCGACAGGCTTGCTAACTATGGCTACACCTTC.